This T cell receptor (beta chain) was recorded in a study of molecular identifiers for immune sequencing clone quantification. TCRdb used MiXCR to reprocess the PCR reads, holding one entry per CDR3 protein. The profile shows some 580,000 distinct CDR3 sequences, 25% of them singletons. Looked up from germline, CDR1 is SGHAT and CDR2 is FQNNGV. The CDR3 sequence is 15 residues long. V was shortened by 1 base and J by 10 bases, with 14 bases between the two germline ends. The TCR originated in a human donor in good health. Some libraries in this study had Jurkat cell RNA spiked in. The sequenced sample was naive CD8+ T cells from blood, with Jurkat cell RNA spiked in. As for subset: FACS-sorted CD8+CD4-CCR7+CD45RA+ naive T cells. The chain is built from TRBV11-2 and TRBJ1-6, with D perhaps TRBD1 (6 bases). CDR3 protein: CASSLGGGSRSPLHF. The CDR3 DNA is TGTGCCAGCAGCTTAGGGGGGGGCAGCCGCTCACCCCTCCACTTT.